This T cell receptor (beta chain) was sequenced for a study of shared clonotypes between healthy human individuals. Study outcomes and limitations: Inspection by rarefaction showed sorted-subset sequencing to be incomplete despite large depth.

Points on this clone: What it binds is unknown.

Profiling relied on immunoSEQ multiplex PCR, and the TCRdb table lists in-frame clones only, not all of them. The sample contains 2,100,000 or so clones, approximately 96% of which appear only once. Germline CDR1 MNHEY, CDR2 SVGAGI. Between the trimmed V and J ends, which lost 5 bases and 0 bases, there was a span of 8 bases. The CDR3 has 14 amino acids. This clonotype was sampled from a man between 18 and 35 years old in good health. Material: naive CD4+ T cells sorted from blood. Subset here: CD45RA+ positively selected. This sequence joins TRBV6-5 and TRBJ1-3; weak D call: TRBD1 (5 bases). The CDR3 here is CASSGARSGNTIYF. For the CDR3, the DNA is TGTGCCAGCAGTGGGGCGCGCTCTGGAAACACCATATATTTT.